The 28 T cell receptor beta chains below come from one sample, sequenced in a study of Ad26.COV2.S vaccination and SARS-CoV-2 variants. Treatment reported: around 19 received Ad26.COV2.S at low or high dose, single or two shots; roughly five received placebo; per-sample allocation not given. Repertoires come from day 63 after the first vaccine or placebo injection. The data were produced by immunoSEQ multiplex PCR, yet TCRdb's version contains in-frame clones alone and is incomplete. The table records around 300,000 clones, 88% of them present only once. The sample was peripheral blood, taken in a trial of Ad26.COV2.S vaccine versus placebo. These receptors came from a person between 18 and 60 years old who received the Ad26.COV2.S COVID-19 vaccine or a placebo.

This chain uses TRBV7-2 with TRBJ1-5; the D gene is possibly TRBD1 (5 bases). The CDR3 contains 13 residues. V gave up 3 bases and J gave up 6 bases, with 9 bases separating them. The germline V gene has CDR1 SGHTA and CDR2 FQGNSA. CDR3 sequence: CASSLGGGQPQHF. The CDR3 DNA reads as TGTGCCAGCAGCTTGGGGGGAGGTCAGCCCCAGCATTTT.

The rearrangement joins TRBV18 to TRBJ2-3; no firm D call. The CDR3 length is 13 residues. Trimming shortened V by 4 bases and J by 3 bases, and 8 bases separated the two germline ends. The V gene's germline CDR1 is KGHSH and CDR2 LQKENI. As DNA, the CDR3 is TGTGCCAGCTCACTTTTTCAGACAGATACGCAGTATTTT. Protein: CASSLFQTDTQYF.

The genes are TRBV6-5 and TRBJ1-1, with D uncertain. The CDR3 covers 15 residues. Per germline, CDR1 MNHEY and CDR2 SVGAGI. Trimming pared 7 bases from V and 3 bases from J, leaving 18 bases between. CDR3 in DNA: TGTGCCAGCACTCTGACCCCCTCGGGCGACACTGAAGCTTTCTTT. As protein: CASTLTPSGDTEAFF.

The J gene is TRBJ1-1, the V gene TRBV5-5; possible D gene TRBD1, 5 bases. This CDR3 is built from 15 residues. Germline CDR1 and CDR2: SGHKS and YYEKEE (reference sequence). Trimming shortened V by 7 bases and J by 5 bases, and 21 bases separated the two germline ends. CDR3 coding DNA: TGTGCCAGCCTTCGACAGTACGGAGGTGATACTGAAGCTTTCTTT. This gives the protein CASLRQYGGDTEAFF.

The chain recombines TRBV11-3 with TRBJ2-1; possibly TRBD1 for D (6 bases). This CDR3 spans 17 amino acids. The V end was cut by 0 bases, the J end by 7 bases, with 19 bases between. Germline CDR1 is SGHNT and CDR2 is YENEEA. The CDR3 region is CASSLEGAGTSRNEQFF. The CDR3 nucleotides are TGTGCCAGCAGCTTAGAGGGGGCAGGGACGTCTAGGAATGAGCAGTTCTTC.

The rearrangement joins TRBV29-1 to TRBJ1-6; TRBD1 matches 7 bases. V gave up 4 bases and J gave up 5 bases; unmatched junction bases: 8. Germline V gene data show CDR1 as SQVTM and CDR2 as ANQGSEA. The CDR3 runs to 15 residues. The CDR3 nucleotides are TGCAGCGTTGCAACAGGGGCTGGGGATAATTCACCCCTCCACTTT. The encoded protein is CSVATGAGDNSPLHF.

The table lists this clone with a few counts. The chain couples TRBV7-9 to TRBJ2-7; 7 nucleotides line up with TRBD1. Trimming took 8 bases from V and 2 from J; bases not matched to a gene: 3. Germline V gene sequence: CDR1 SEHNR, CDR2 FQNEAQ (reference sequence). The CDR3 covers 12 residues. CDR3 loop: CASGDRAYEQYF. DNA for the CDR3: TGTGCCAGCGGCGACAGGGCCTACGAGCAGTACTTC.

This clone was counted once. This chain connects TRBV12-3 or TRBV12-4 to TRBJ2-5; D is unresolved. V dropped 3 bases and J dropped 7 bases, with 6 bases sitting between them. There are 11 residues in the CDR3. Written as DNA, the CDR3 is TGTGCCAGCAGTTTTCTCGGGACCCAGTACTTC. This translates into CASSFLGTQYF.

The gene calls are TRBV2 and TRBJ2-7; D uncertain. Germline V gene data show CDR1 as SNHLY and CDR2 as FYNNEI. This CDR3 has 11 residues. V dropped 1 base and J dropped 4 bases, with 2 bases sitting between them. The CDR3, as DNA: TGTGCCAGCAGTGAAGTATACGAGCAGTACTTC. As protein: CASSEVYEQYF. Filled out from reference TRBV2 and TRBJ2-7, the complete variable domain reads EPEVTQTPSHQVTQMGQEVILRCVPISNHLYFYWYRQILGQKVEFLVSFYNNEISEKSEIFDDQFSVERPDGSNFTLKIRSTKLEDSAMYFCASSEVYEQYFGPGTRLTVT.

This sequence joins TRBV5-8 and TRBJ2-5; D is possibly TRBD2 (5 bases). Trimming shortened V by 0 bases and J by 4 bases, and 7 bases separated the two germline ends. The CDR3 loop spans 13 amino acids. The germline CDR1 and CDR2 sequences are SGHTS and YDEGEE. The CDR3 coding sequence is TGTGCCAGCAGCTTGGGGGGAGCAGAGACCCAGTACTTC. As protein: CASSLGGAETQYF. Using reference TRBV5-8 and TRBJ2-5 for the parts outside the CDR3, the full variable domain is EAGVTQSPTHLIKTRGQQATLRCSPISGHTSVYWYQQALGLGLQFLLWYDEGEERNRGNFPPRFSGRQFPNYSSELNVNALELEDSALYLCASSLGGAETQYFGPGTRLLVL.

The rearrangement joins TRBV4-2 to TRBJ2-7; D perhaps matches TRBD1 (6 bases). Germline V CDR1 and CDR2: LGHNA, YNFKEQ. The CDR3 loop spans 20 amino acids. V was shortened by 1 base and J by 1 base, with 26 bases between the two germline ends. The CDR3 region has the DNA TGTGCCAGCAGCCAAGGAGGGGCCCCTTGGGGTGTCAGGGGATCCTACGAGCAGTACTTC. This sequence encodes CASSQGGAPWGVRGSYEQYF.

The CDR3 loop reads CASSLGPSGYLETQYF. The DNA for the CDR3 is TGCGCCAGCAGCTTGGGGCCTAGCGGGTATCTAGAGACGCAGTATTTT. The chain is built from TRBV5-1 and TRBJ2-3, with 8 bases matching TRBD2. V was pared by 0 bases and J by 9 bases, with 12 bases of the junction left unmatched. Germline values: CDR1 SGHRS, CDR2 YFSETQ. CDR3 length equals 16 residues. Filled out from reference TRBV5-1 and TRBJ2-3, the complete variable domain reads KAGVTQTPRYLIKTRGQQVTLSCSPISGHRSVSWYQQTPGQGLQFLFEYFSETQRNKGNFPGRFSGRQFSNSRSEMNVSTLELGDSALYLCASSLGPSGYLETQYFGPGTRLTVL.

The rearrangement links TRBV5-4 to TRBJ2-7; a possible D gene is TRBD1 (6 bases). CDR3 length equals 14 residues. The germline gives CDR1 SGHNT, CDR2 YYREEE (reference sequence). Trimming cost V 2 bases and J 2 bases, with 11 bases left between them. DNA for the CDR3: TGTGCCAGCAGCTTAACACAGGGTCCCTACGAGCAGTACTTC. This sequence encodes CASSLTQGPYEQYF.

This chain joins TRBV19 and TRBJ2-7; 12 bases map to TRBD1. After removal of 3 bases from V and 7 bases from J, the junction contained 4 bases not matched to a gene. The CDR3 contains 14 residues. In germline, CDR1 is LNHDA, CDR2 SQIVND (reference sequence). The CDR3 DNA reads as TGTGCCAGTAGTATTGGGACAGGGGGCGGGGAGCAGTACTTC. Amino acids: CASSIGTGGGEQYF. Supplemented by reference TRBV19 and TRBJ2-7, the full variable domain reads DGGITQSPKYLFRKEGQNVTLSCEQNLNHDAMYWYRQDPGQGLRLIYYSQIVNDFQKGDIAEGYSVSREKKESFPLTVTSAQKNPTAFYLCASSIGTGGGEQYFGPGTRLTVT.

V usage is TRBV28 and J usage is TRBJ2-3, with 8 positions matching TRBD2. The CDR3 sequence is 17 residues long. Trimming took 2 bases from V and 0 from J; bases not matched to a gene: 7. The germline CDR1 and CDR2 sequences are MDHEN and SYDVKM. This CDR3 is CASSLMVLADSTDTQYF. The CDR3 bases are TGTGCCAGCAGTTTAATGGTACTAGCGGATAGCACAGATACGCAGTATTTT.

As DNA, the CDR3 is TGTGCCAGCAGTTACTCCGGGGGCGTGCTGTATGAGCAGTTCTTC. Translation: CASSYSGGVLYEQFF. The chain has TRBV6-5 and TRBJ2-1; D may be TRBD1 or TRBD2 (6 bases each). Trimming shortened V by 0 bases and J by 8 bases, and 14 bases separated the two germline ends. This CDR3 contains 15 residues. Germline CDR1 MNHEY, CDR2 SVGAGI.

J is TRBJ2-1 and V is TRBV6-2 or TRBV6-3; TRBD2 is a possible D gene (5 bases). V gave up 0 bases and J gave up 5 bases, with 11 bases separating them. The CDR3 runs to 15 residues. Per germline, CDR1 MNHEY and CDR2 SVGEGT. The CDR3 sequence is CASSYSGVGNNEQFF. CDR3 nucleotide sequence: TGTGCCAGCAGTTACTCCGGGGTTGGAAACAATGAGCAGTTCTTC.

The CDR3 region is CAWSPSPPTGIGTDTQYF. The DNA for the CDR3 is TGTGCCTGGAGTCCCTCCCCGCCGACAGGCATAGGCACAGATACGCAGTATTTT. The chain joins TRBV30 to TRBJ2-3; D might be TRBD1 (6 bases). The V gene's germline CDR1 is GTSNPN and CDR2 SVGIG (reference sequence). The V end was cut by 2 bases, the J end by 1 base, with 22 bases between. This CDR3 is 18 amino acids long.

A single count supports this clone. For the CDR3, the DNA is TGTGCCAGCAGCCGGACGACAGCCCAGCCCCAGCATTTT. Its protein is CASSRTTAQPQHF. The chain has TRBV6-2 or TRBV6-3 and TRBJ1-5, with D possibly TRBD1 on 5 matching bases. Per the germline V gene, CDR1 is MNHEY and CDR2 is SVGEGT. This CDR3 region has 13 residues. Trimming stripped 6 bases from V and 7 bases from J, with 13 bases between.

V gene TRBV11-2 combines with J gene TRBJ2-7; a possible D gene is TRBD2 (6 bases). This CDR3 has 14 residues. The V and J ends lost 5 bases and 0 bases respectively, with 11 bases between them. Germline CDR1 and CDR2: SGHAT and FQNNGV. The CDR3 sequence is CASSPTRGSYEQYF. The CDR3 DNA reads TGTGCCAGCAGCCCGACTAGAGGCTCCTACGAGCAGTACTTC.

The chain employs TRBV20-1 and TRBJ2-1; TRBD2 matches at 13 bases. Germline CDR1 reads DFQATT; CDR2 reads SNEGSKA (reference sequence). V trimming: 3 bases; J trimming: 12 bases; junction bases outside the gene matches: 14. The length of the CDR3 is 16 residues. DNA of the CDR3: TGCAGTGCTAGTAGGGCCACTAGCGGGAGGGCCCGGGGGCAGTTCTTC. It codes for CSASRATSGRARGQFF.

V gene TRBV27 combines with J gene TRBJ2-7; D uncertain. The CDR3 covers 16 residues. Germline CDR1 MNHEY, CDR2 SMNVEV (reference sequence). Trimming removed 5 bases from V and 3 bases from J, with 20 bases in between. This CDR3 is CASSPDEGYYYYEQYF. In nucleotides, the CDR3 is TGTGCCAGCAGTCCCGACGAAGGCTACTACTACTACGAGCAGTACTTC.

This sequence joins TRBV5-8 and TRBJ2-7; perhaps TRBD1 as D (6 bases). The CDR3 contains 14 residues. The germline CDR1 and CDR2 sequences are SGHTS and YDEGEE. Between the trimmed V and J ends, which lost 0 bases and 7 bases, there was a span of 14 bases. CDR3 DNA sequence: TGTGCCAGCAGCTTGGTAGTACAGGGCGGTGAGCAGTACTTC. Its protein is CASSLVVQGGEQYF.

This sequence joins TRBV9 and TRBJ2-3; D is possibly TRBD1 or TRBD2 (5 bases each). CDR3 size: 17 residues. The germline gives CDR1 SGDLS, CDR2 YYNGEE. V was clipped by 0 bases and J by 0 bases, with 14 bases between them. The CDR3 DNA is TGTGCCAGCAGCGTAGGTGTGAGGGGCGGAAGCACAGATACGCAGTATTTT. This codes for CASSVGVRGGSTDTQYF.

The chain combines TRBV5-1 with TRBJ1-1; 11 positions agree with TRBD1. V shed 5 bases, J shed 0 bases, and the junction held 9 bases outside the gene matches. The CDR3 is made up of 17 amino acids. The germline gives CDR1 SGHRS, CDR2 YFSETQ. The CDR3 bases are TGCGCCAGCAGGCATGGGGACAGGGGGAAGGTGAACACTGAAGCTTTCTTT. This sequence encodes CASRHGDRGKVNTEAFF.

V usage is TRBV19 and J usage is TRBJ2-1, with 7 bases aligning to TRBD2. V was pared by 5 bases and J by 2 bases, with 9 bases of the junction left unmatched. The CDR3 totals 16 residues. The germline V gene encodes CDR1 LNHDA and CDR2 SQIVND (reference sequence). The CDR3 here is CASSGSGPSPYNEQFF. CDR3 in DNA: TGTGCCAGTAGTGGTAGCGGGCCTTCCCCCTACAATGAGCAGTTCTTC. Based on the CDR3 plus reference TRBV19 and TRBJ2-1, the full variable domain is DGGITQSPKYLFRKEGQNVTLSCEQNLNHDAMYWYRQDPGQGLRLIYYSQIVNDFQKGDIAEGYSVSREKKESFPLTVTSAQKNPTAFYLCASSGSGPSPYNEQFFGPGTRLTVL.

The chain uses TRBV7-9 and TRBJ2-7; D is uncertain. The germline V gene has CDR1 SEHNR and CDR2 FQNEAQ (reference sequence). V was shortened by 2 bases and J by 3 bases, with 14 bases between the two germline ends. This CDR3 contains 15 residues. CDR3 sequence (DNA): TGTGCCAGCAGCTTACCCTCTGCATATGACTACGAGCAGTACTTC. It specifies CASSLPSAYDYEQYF.

In this sample, this clone turned up a few times. Other DNA variants within this sample encode the same CDR3. The chain joins TRBV12-3 or TRBV12-4 to TRBJ2-7; D not certain. CDR3 size: 13 residues. Deletions cut 3 bases from V and 3 bases from J, with 9 bases between. The CDR3 region is CASSLAVDYEQYF. The CDR3, as DNA: TGTGCCAGCAGTTTGGCGGTAGACTACGAGCAGTACTTC.